The following is a TCR beta chain sequence with its context. The specificity of this receptor is unknown. Nothing much larger sits one base from this clone, and base qualities are not available. The sample comes from a study of T cell responses to AZD1222 COVID-19 vaccine (dated by TCRdb to the early 2020s). Concerning the study at large: AZD1222 recipients whose second dose came at about 4 weeks and those whose second dose came at about 12 weeks were combined into one group, since spike-specific TCR depth and breadth did not differ between the two schedules. Trial participants were enrolled by age into 18-55, 56-69 and 70-plus year subgroups, with about 150, 28 and 57 TCR-sequenced participants respectively. A total of 233 trial participants underwent TCR sequencing, of whom some 210 received two doses of AZD1222 and some 25 received two doses of the MenACWY control vaccine.

Paper-wide results and their limitations: Nearly half of unique spike-specific TCRs reportedly recognized epitopes outside regions mutated in the B.1.351 and B.1.1.7 variants. Only five to seven AZD1222 recipients were SARS-CoV-2 seropositive at baseline, limiting conclusions about previously exposed vaccinees. Most participants were white British and females outnumbered males, and the authors suggested that clonal diversity may have been underestimated. A significant rise in spike-specific TCR breadth and depth was observed after two AZD1222 doses relative to day 0 and relative to MenACWY recipients. The whole spike protein was spanned by vaccine-associated CD4 TCRs, and dominant responses were seen in regions 160-218 and 743-854. Because no samples from the day 14 peak response were available, repertoires could be characterized only after the peak T cell response. In the small 56-69-year group, the increase in depth fell short of significance, most likely because of low power.

This specimen's time point label, per the study, means: baseline before first vaccination. Vaccinee samples came from UK trials COV001 and COV002, including a single-blind randomized controlled phase 2/3 trial of AZD1222 (ChAdOx1 nCoV-19) in healthy adults. Trial participant PBMC samples were collected at day 0 and day 28 after the second dose for TCRbeta chain sequencing. The germline V and J ends show losses of 3 bases and 1 base respectively, and no gene match explains 4 bases of the junction. Reading from cysteine to phenylalanine, the CDR3 counts 15 amino acids. The CDR3 DNA has 45 bases and is translated from base 1. Per the germline V gene, MGHRA is the CDR1 and YSYEKL is the CDR2. The CDR3 regions of human TCRbeta chains were analyzed by immunosequencing. As for the authors' bioinformatics: TCRs in the repertoires were matched against a reference library of SARS-CoV-2-specific TCRs that had been generated with the MIRA antigen-specificity platform. Breadth meant the fraction of unique TCRs that were SARS-CoV-2-associated, whereas depth meant the fraction of total T cells that were SARS-CoV-2-associated. Using the MIRA data, each spike-specific TCR was assigned both to the spike region to which the TCR was reactive and to a CD4 or CD8 class. Log10-transformed breadth and depth values were compared by one-way ANOVA with Sidak's multiple comparisons tests. TCRdb stores this immuneACCESS table with in-frame sequences only. Part of the clones is absent; in the studies checked, under half of the shortfall reflects unresolved V genes, and no reason is known for the rest. The DNA was the basis for D and trimming; V, J and clone size are from that table. Across this sample there are 90,000 to 120,000 clones, with around 94% seen only once. Jointly, the top ten make up more than 2% of the sample.

This sequence was found in an adult in good health. Sequencing was performed on peripheral blood, taken on day 0 of AZD1222 vaccination. The receptor chain draws on TRBV4-1 and TRBJ2-7, and 9 junctional nucleotides match TRBD1. The DNA sequence is TGCGCCAGCAGCCACCCGGGACAGGGTTCCTACGAGCAGTACTTC. This codes for CASSHPGQGSYEQYF.